Described below is a single TCR beta chain sequence and its context. It was with a sample-barcoded 5' primer and a J-beta primer mix that a second PCR of roughly 6 to 12 cycles was run. TCRdb ran MiXCR on the 5' RACE reads and lists one entry per CDR3 protein. The table has a few hundred thousand distinct CDR3 sequences, 27% seen once. The source of the sample is a study of blood T cells in healthy people across ages. The V gene end was trimmed by 6 bases and the J gene end by 5 bases; junction bases not matched to a gene: 5. This CDR3 contains 14 residues. The germline CDR1 and CDR2 sequences are SNHLY and FYNNEI. These data also formed part of another study, on T cells of mothers and their children. According to that study: Sequencing got over 10 million TCR beta CDR3 reads from each mother and some 3 million from each child.

The sequence came from a boy between 2 and 10 years old in good health. The V call is TRBV2, the J call TRBJ2-5; 11 nucleotides match TRBD1. Sequencing input: blood. The DNA for the CDR3 is TGTGCCAGCAGGGACAGGGGGCGGCGCGAGACCCAGTACTTC. Translation: CASRDRGRRETQYF.